This entry describes one TCR beta chain. This specimen belongs to a study of cytomegalovirus exposure and HLA in healthy donors. Libraries were prepared by immunoSEQ multiplex PCR; TCRdb keeps only in-frame clonotypes and omits some of them. Among 90,000 to 150,000 clones listed, more than 70% were seen once. The CDR3 consists of 12 residues. Trimming removed 0 bases at V and 14 bases at J, with 14 bases between. Germline CDR1 and CDR2: SGHDT and YYEEEE. Sequencing used PBMCs. The clonotype originates from a man younger than 35 in good health and CMV-seronegative. This rearrangement joins TRBV5-6 to TRBJ1-2; D call uncertain. CDR3 region: CASSLGRILVTF. In DNA form, the CDR3 reads TGTGCCAGCAGCTTGGGCAGAATTCTCGTTACCTTC.